This T cell receptor beta chain emerged from a study of identical twins. This clonotype was seen a few times. Its specificity is unknown. Regarding the study as a whole: Possibly, invariant MAIT and iNKT cells partly confounded zero-insertion analyses.

With 0 bases clipped from V and 6 bases from J, the junction kept 4 bases outside the gene matches. The germline V gene encodes CDR1 DFQATT and CDR2 SNEGSKA (reference sequence). The CDR3 is made up of 14 amino acids. TCRdb recomputed calls from the 5' RACE reads with MiXCR, one row per CDR3 protein. Here the sample spans roughly 290,000 distinct CDR3 sequences, 8.5% to 9.5% being singletons. The sample also formed part of further work on yellow fever vaccine responses in identical twins.

What was sequenced was CD8+ T cells sorted from blood. This chain links TRBV20-1 with TRBJ2-3; TRBD2 matches 9 bases. The receptor comes from a woman under 30 in good health. This CDR3 reads CSARETSGADTQYF. The DNA of the CDR3 is TGCAGTGCTAGAGAGACTAGCGGTGCGGATACGCAGTATTTT.